The T cell receptor (beta chain) under discussion was sequenced for a study of T cell responses to AZD1222 COVID-19 vaccine. Sequencing was performed with immunoSEQ multiplex PCR; in TCRdb, only in-frame clones are kept and a portion is missing. The sample includes roughly 44,000 clones, 83% seen only once; the top ten take about 51%. As regards this clone: Its antigen is not identified.

Whole-study findings and limits: Vaccine-related CD4 TCRs covered spike, predominating at 160-218 and 743-854.

Sequenced material: peripheral blood, taken on day 0 of AZD1222 vaccination. The source is an adult in good health.

The CDR3 DNA is TGTGCCAGTAGTAGCAACAGGGGATGGGGCTATGGCTACACCTTC. Translating it yields CASSSNRGWGYGYTF. The gene calls are TRBV19 and TRBJ1-2; 7 bases line up with TRBD1. The length of the CDR3 is 15 residues. V was pared by 4 bases and J by 4 bases, with 9 bases of the junction left unmatched. Looked up from germline, CDR1 is LNHDA and CDR2 is SQIVND (reference sequence).